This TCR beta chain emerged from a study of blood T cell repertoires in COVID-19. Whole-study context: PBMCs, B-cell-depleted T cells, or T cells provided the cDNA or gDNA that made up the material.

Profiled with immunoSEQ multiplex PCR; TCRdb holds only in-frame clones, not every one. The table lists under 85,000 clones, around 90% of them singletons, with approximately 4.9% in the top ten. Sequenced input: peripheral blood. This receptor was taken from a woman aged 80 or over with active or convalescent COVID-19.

DNA for the CDR3: TGTGCCTGGGGGCCCCGGGATGAGCAGTTCTTC. The encoded protein is CAWGPRDEQFF. J is TRBJ2-1 and V is TRBV30; no firm D call. This CDR3 is built from 11 residues. Germline CDR1 GTSNPN, CDR2 SVGIG (reference sequence). Trimming removed 5 bases from V and 8 bases from J, with 10 bases in between.